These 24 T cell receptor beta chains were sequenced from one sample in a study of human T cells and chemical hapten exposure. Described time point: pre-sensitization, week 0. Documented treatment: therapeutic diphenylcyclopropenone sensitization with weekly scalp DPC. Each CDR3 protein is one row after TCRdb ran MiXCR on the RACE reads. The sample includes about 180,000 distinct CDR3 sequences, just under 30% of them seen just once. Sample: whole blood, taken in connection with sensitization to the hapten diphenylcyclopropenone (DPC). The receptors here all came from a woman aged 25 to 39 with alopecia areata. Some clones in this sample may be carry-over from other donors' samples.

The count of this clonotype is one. The CDR3 spells CASSDGDRYNEKLFF. CDR3 nucleotides: TGCGCCAGCAGCGACGGGGACAGGTACAATGAAAAACTGTTTTTT. The chain joins TRBV5-1 to TRBJ1-4, with 8 positions matching TRBD1. This CDR3 region has 15 residues. V lost 4 bases to trimming and J lost 5 bases; unmatched junction nucleotides: 7. Per germline, CDR1 SGHRS and CDR2 YFSETQ.

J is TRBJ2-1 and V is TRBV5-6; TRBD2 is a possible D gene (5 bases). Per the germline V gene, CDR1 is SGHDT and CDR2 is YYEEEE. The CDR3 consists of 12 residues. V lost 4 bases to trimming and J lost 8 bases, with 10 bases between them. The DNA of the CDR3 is TGTGCCAGCAGCGAGGGCAGGTATGAGCAGTTCTTC. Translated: CASSEGRYEQFF.

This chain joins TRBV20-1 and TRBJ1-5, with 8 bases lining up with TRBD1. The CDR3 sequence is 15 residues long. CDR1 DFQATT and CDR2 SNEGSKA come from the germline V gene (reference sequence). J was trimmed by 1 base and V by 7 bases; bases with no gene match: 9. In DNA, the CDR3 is TGCAGTGTCAAGCAGGGGGCGGGAAGCAATCAGCCCCAGCATTTT. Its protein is CSVKQGAGSNQPQHF.

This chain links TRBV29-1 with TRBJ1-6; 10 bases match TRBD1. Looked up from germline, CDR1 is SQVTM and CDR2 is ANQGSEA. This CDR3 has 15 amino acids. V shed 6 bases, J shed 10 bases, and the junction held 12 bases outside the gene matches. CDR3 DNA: TGCAGCGTCGCCGGGACAGGGGATCCCGGCTCACCCCTCCACTTT. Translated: CSVAGTGDPGSPLHF.

The DNA for the CDR3 is TGTGCCAGCAGCTCCGGACTAGCGGGACACAATGAGCAGTTCTTC. Protein sequence: CASSSGLAGHNEQFF. The chain is built from TRBV7-2 and TRBJ2-1; 12 bases fit TRBD2. The CDR3 runs to 15 residues. V lost 4 bases and J lost 5; bases outside the gene matches: 3. Germline CDR1 is SGHTA and CDR2 is FQGNSA. Looking up the rest from reference TRBV7-2 and TRBJ2-1 gives the full variable domain: GAGVSQSPSNKVTEKGKDVELRCDPISGHTALYWYRQSLGQGLEFLIYFQGNSAPDKSGLPSDRFSAERTGGSVSTLTIQRTQQEDSAVYLCASSSGLAGHNEQFFGPGTRLTVL.

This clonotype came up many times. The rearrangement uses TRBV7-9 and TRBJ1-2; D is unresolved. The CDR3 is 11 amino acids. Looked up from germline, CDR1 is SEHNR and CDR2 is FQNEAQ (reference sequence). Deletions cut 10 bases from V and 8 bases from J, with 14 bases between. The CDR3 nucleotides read TGTGCCAACCAATACGACGGCGGCTACACCTTC. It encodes CANQYDGGYTF.

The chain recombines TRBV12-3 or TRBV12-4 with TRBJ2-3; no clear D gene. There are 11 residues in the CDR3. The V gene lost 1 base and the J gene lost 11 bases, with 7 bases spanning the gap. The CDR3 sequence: CASSLEGGQYF. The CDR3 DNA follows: TGTGCCAGCAGTTTAGAGGGTGGGCAGTATTTT.

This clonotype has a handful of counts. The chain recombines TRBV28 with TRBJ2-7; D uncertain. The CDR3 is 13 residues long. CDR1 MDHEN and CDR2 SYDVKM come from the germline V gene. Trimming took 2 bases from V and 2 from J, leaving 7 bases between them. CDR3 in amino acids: CASSLGAAYEQYF. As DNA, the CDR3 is TGTGCCAGCAGTTTAGGCGCAGCCTACGAGCAGTACTTC.

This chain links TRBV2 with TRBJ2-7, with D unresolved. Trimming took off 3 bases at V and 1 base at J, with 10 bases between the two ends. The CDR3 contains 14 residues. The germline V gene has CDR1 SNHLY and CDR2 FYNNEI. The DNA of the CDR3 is TGTGCCAGCAGTGAGGTTGCCTCGTCCTACGAGCAGTACTTC. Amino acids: CASSEVASSYEQYF.

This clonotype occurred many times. The CDR3 DNA reads TGCGCCAGCAGCGATGCGGGTAACACTGAAGCTTTCTTT. Residues: CASSDAGNTEAFF. This sequence joins TRBV5-1 and TRBJ1-1; D is ambiguous. Trimming removed 4 bases at V and 2 bases at J, with 9 bases between. CDR1 is SGHRS and CDR2 is YFSETQ in the germline V gene. This CDR3 is built from 13 residues.

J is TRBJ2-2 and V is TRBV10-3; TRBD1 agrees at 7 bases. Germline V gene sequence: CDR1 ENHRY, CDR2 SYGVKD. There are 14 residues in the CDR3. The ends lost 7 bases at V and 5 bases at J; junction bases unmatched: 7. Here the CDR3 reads CAINTGTETGELFF. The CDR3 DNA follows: TGTGCCATCAATACCGGGACAGAAACCGGGGAGCTGTTTTTT.

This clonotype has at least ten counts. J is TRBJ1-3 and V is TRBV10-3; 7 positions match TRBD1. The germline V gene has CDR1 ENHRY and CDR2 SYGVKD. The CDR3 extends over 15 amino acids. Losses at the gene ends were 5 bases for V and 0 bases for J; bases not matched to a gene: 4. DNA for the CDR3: TGTGCCATCAGTCCCACAGGGGACTCTGGAAACACCATATATTTT. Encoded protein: CAISPTGDSGNTIYF.

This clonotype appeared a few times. Here the CDR3 DNA reads TGTGCCAGCAGTTCCCCGACAGTCACAGATACGCAGTATTTT. It is translated as CASSSPTVTDTQYF. The chain recombines TRBV28 with TRBJ2-3, with D possibly TRBD1 on 5 matching bases. Looked up from germline, CDR1 is MDHEN and CDR2 is SYDVKM. CDR3 length: 14 residues. V was trimmed by 4 bases and J by 2 bases, leaving 10 bases between them.

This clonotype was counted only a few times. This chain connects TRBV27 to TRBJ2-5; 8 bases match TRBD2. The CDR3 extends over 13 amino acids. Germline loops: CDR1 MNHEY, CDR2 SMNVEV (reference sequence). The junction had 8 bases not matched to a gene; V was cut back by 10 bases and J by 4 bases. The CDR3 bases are TGTGCCACCGGCCGAAGCGGGGGAGAGACCCAGTACTTC. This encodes CATGRSGGETQYF.

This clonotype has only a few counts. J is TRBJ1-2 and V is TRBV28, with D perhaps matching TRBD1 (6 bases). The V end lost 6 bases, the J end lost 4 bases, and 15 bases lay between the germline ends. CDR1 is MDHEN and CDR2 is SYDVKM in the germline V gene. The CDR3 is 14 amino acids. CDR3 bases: TGTGCCAGCAGCCCACGCCCGGACAGCTATGGCTACACCTTC. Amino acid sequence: CASSPRPDSYGYTF.

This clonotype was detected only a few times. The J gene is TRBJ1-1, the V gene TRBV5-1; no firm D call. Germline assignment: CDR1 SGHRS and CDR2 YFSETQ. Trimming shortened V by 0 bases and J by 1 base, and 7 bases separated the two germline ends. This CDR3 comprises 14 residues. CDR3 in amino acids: CASSLVQANTEAFF. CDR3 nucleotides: TGCGCCAGCAGCTTGGTCCAGGCGAACACTGAAGCTTTCTTT.

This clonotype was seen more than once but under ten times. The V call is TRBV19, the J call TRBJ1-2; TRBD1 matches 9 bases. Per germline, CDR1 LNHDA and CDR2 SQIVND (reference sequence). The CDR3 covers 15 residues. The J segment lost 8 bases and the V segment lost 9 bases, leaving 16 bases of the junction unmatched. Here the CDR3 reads CASETGGASWRGYTF. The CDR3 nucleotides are TGTGCCAGCGAAACAGGGGGCGCAAGTTGGAGGGGCTACACCTTC.

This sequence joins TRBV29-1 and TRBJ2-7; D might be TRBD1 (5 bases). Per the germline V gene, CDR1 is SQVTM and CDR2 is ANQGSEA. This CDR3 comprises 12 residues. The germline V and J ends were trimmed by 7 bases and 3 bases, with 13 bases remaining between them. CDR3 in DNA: TGCAGCGCCTCAGACAGCCTCTACGAGCAGTACTTC. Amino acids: CSASDSLYEQYF.

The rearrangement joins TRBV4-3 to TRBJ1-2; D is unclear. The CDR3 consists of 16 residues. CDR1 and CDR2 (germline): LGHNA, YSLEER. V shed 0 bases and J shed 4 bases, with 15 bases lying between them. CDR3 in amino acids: CASSQDRSLSSYGYTF. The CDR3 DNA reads TGCGCCAGCAGCCAAGATCGGTCTCTTTCCTCCTATGGCTACACCTTC.

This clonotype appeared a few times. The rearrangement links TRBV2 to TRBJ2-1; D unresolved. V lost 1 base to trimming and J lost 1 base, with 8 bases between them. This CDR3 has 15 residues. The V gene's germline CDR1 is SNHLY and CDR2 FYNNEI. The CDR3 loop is CASSEDTPSYNEQFF. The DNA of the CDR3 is TGTGCCAGCAGTGAAGATACCCCTTCCTACAATGAGCAGTTCTTC.

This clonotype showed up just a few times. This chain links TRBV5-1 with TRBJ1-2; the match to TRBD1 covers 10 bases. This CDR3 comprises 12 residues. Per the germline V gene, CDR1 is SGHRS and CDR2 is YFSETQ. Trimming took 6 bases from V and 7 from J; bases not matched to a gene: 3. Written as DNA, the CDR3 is TGCGCCAGCATCGGACAGGGGGGTGGCTACACCTTC. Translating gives CASIGQGGGYTF.

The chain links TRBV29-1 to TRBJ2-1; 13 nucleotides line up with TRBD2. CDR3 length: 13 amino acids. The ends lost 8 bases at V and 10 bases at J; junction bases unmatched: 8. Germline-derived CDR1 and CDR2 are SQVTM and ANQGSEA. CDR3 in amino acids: CSSTSGRAGEQFF. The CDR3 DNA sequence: TGCAGCTCAACTAGCGGGAGGGCCGGGGAGCAGTTCTTC.

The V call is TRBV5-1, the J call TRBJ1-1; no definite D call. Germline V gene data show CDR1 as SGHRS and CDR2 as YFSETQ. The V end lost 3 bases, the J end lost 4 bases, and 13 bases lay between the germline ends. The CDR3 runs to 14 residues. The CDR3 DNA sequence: TGCGCCAGCAGCTCCGGCAATACCATCACTGAAGCTTTCTTT. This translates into CASSSGNTITEAFF.

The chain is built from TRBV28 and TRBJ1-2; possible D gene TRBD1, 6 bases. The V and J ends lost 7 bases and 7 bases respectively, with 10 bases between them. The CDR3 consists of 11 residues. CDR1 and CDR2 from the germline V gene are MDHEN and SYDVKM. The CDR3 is CASNREGGYTF. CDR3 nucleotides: TGTGCCAGCAACAGGGAGGGTGGCTACACCTTC.